This T cell receptor beta chain was profiled in a study of neoadjuvant nivolumab and ipilimumab in lung cancer. Germline assignment: CDR1 LGHNA and CDR2 YSLEER. CDR3 length: 12 residues. Trimming took off 1 base at V and 7 bases at J, with 7 bases between the two ends. Using immunoSEQ multiplex PCR, the repertoire was profiled, and TCRdb retains in-frame clones only, with some absent. Altogether over 25,000 clones are present, 75% to 80% being singletons, with the ten largest covering 15% to 20%. The rearrangement joins TRBV4-3 to TRBJ2-5; a possible D gene is TRBD1 (5 bases). The sample here was tumor tissue, taken after neoadjuvant nivolumab, alone or with ipilimumab, at or shortly before surgery. This TCR derives from an adult with non-small cell lung cancer. The chain's CDR3 is CASSQGTGTQYF. For the CDR3, the DNA is TGCGCCAGCAGCCAAGGAACAGGGACCCAGTACTTC.